The T cell receptor (beta chain) described here comes from a study of Ad26.COV2.S vaccination and SARS-CoV-2 variants. Study information: The Ad26.COV2.S arm of the COV1001 trial was where the donor was placed. Recipients of Ad26.COV2.S got it intramuscularly, once or twice 56 days apart.

The treatment denotes: around 19 received Ad26.COV2.S at low or high dose, single or two shots; 5 received placebo; per-sample allocation not given. Material that was analyzed had been drawn on day 63 after the first vaccine or placebo injection. An Ad26 vector was used to express Wuhan-strain SARS-CoV-2 spike as the vaccine. V lost 7 bases, J lost 3 bases, and 16 bases lay in between. CDR1 is SQVTM and CDR2 is ANQGSEA in the germline V gene. This CDR3 comprises 13 residues. TCRdb's copy holds only in-frame clones and misses some; the assay was immunoSEQ multiplex PCR. The table records approximately 300,000 clones, approximately 86% of them present only once.

The TCR originated in a person aged 18 to 59 who received the Ad26.COV2.S COVID-19 vaccine or a placebo. The material was peripheral blood, obtained in a trial of Ad26.COV2.S vaccine versus placebo. This rearrangement joins TRBV29-1 to TRBJ2-7, with TRBD2 as a possible D gene (7 bases). CDR3 in DNA: TGCAGCGCCGGAGAGGGGGGGGACTACGAGCAGTACTTC. Translation: CSAGEGGDYEQYF.